The present entry profiles one T cell receptor beta chain with its context. The antigen it recognizes is unknown. No quality values exist for individual bases; no much larger clone is one base distant. The data belong to a study of control samples from healthy donors and cancer patients (TCRdb year 2020). Library construction relied on the immunoSEQ multiplex PCR assay. This is the immuneACCESS table as TCRdb keeps it, with only in-frame sequences that have V and J called. A part of the clones is gone; compared with another copy, unresolved V genes explain less than half, and the rest is unexplained. Across this sample there are some 200,000 clones, with approximately 92% seen only once. The leading ten clones occupy over 1.3% of the sample. Here V drops 4 bases and J drops 6 bases, and the junction holds 9 bases not matched to any gene. The CDR3 measures 15 amino acids from cysteine to phenylalanine. Of all the DNA, just the CDR3 is kept, 45 bases in frame from base 1. CDR1 is given as SGHNT and CDR2 as YYREEE, both from the germline V gene (reference sequence).

The chain is made from TRBV5-4 and TRBJ2-3; 9 central nucleotides agree with TRBD2. The clonotype was recovered from a man aged 18-30 years in good health. The sample consisted of blood. Here is the DNA: TGTGCCAGCAGCGGGGAGCGGGGGGCAGCTGATACGCAGTATTTT. Translated, it gives CASSGERGAADTQYF.